What follows are 20 T cell receptor beta chains derived from one specimen sequenced in a study of immune characterization of retroperitoneal liposarcoma. MiXCR was run by TCRdb on the PCR reads, yielding one entry per CDR3 protein. The sample includes around 6,100 distinct CDR3 sequences, roughly 29% of them seen just once. The specimen sequenced was tumor tissue. The receptors were sampled from a female donor with retroperitoneal liposarcoma.

The chain carries TRBV6-1 and TRBJ2-7, with D possibly TRBD2 on 6 matching bases. Germline V gene lookup returns CDR1 MNHNS and CDR2 SASEGT. Trimming took 3 bases from V and 3 from J, leaving 9 bases between them. The CDR3 runs to 13 residues. The CDR3 region is CASSELANYEQYF. In nucleotides, the CDR3 is TGTGCCAGCAGTGAGCTAGCGAACTACGAGCAGTACTTC.

The chain employs TRBV6-1 and TRBJ2-5; D is ambiguous. The length of the CDR3 is 11 residues. V lost 4 bases and J 5 bases, leaving 5 bases between the germline ends. Germline CDR1 is MNHNS and CDR2 is SASEGT. In nucleotides, the CDR3 is TGTGCCAGCAGTGGACGGGAGACCCAGTACTTC. Translating it yields CASSGRETQYF.

This chain joins TRBV30 and TRBJ2-7; no clear D gene. Per the germline V gene, CDR1 is GTSNPN and CDR2 is SVGIG (reference sequence). The CDR3 has 12 amino acids. The V and J ends lost 2 bases and 3 bases respectively, with 8 bases between them. The CDR3 loop is CAWSPDVYEQYF. Here the CDR3 DNA reads TGTGCCTGGAGTCCGGACGTCTACGAGCAGTACTTC. Full variable domain (missing parts from reference TRBV30 and TRBJ2-7): SQTIHQWPATLVQPVGSPLSLECTVEGTSNPNLYWYRQAAGRGLQLLFYSVGIGQISSEVPQNLSASRPQDRQFILSSKKLLLSDSGFYLCAWSPDVYEQYFGPGTRLTVT.

This clonotype appeared a few times. The chain joins TRBV6-6 to TRBJ1-1; D gene ambiguous. CDR3 length equals 14 residues. Germline V gene data show CDR1 as MNHNY and CDR2 as SVGAGI (reference sequence). The V and J ends lost 0 bases and 1 base respectively, with 6 bases between them. The DNA for the CDR3 is TGTGCCAGCAGTTACTCTGGGGAGAACACTGAAGCTTTCTTT. It encodes CASSYSGENTEAFF.

This clonotype is a singleton in its sample. V gene TRBV7-8 combines with J gene TRBJ2-6, with 9 bases aligning to TRBD1. Per germline, CDR1 SGHVS and CDR2 FQNEAQ. The CDR3 is 18 amino acids. V lost 4 bases, J lost 2 bases, and 9 bases stayed unmatched. The CDR3 is CASSSPGQGGPGANVLTF. The CDR3 coding sequence is TGTGCCAGCAGCTCACCGGGACAGGGAGGGCCTGGGGCCAACGTCCTGACTTTC.

This clonotype was picked up many times. V is TRBV12-3 or TRBV12-4 and J is TRBJ2-1; D not certain. The end of the DNA aligns better with TRBJ2-7, so the J call may be wrong. The CDR3 spans 15 residues. In DNA form, the CDR3 reads TGTGCCAGCAGTCCATATGATGCAGGAAGGGATGAGCAGTACTTC. It encodes CASSPYDAGRDEQYF.

The chain combines TRBV7-6 with TRBJ1-2; a possible D gene is TRBD1 (6 bases). The CDR3 totals 15 residues. V shed 1 base and J shed 7 bases, with 16 bases lying between them. From germline, CDR1 is SGHVS and CDR2 FNYEAQ. The CDR3 is CASSLESRGATGYTF. CDR3 nucleotide sequence: TGTGCCAGCAGCTTAGAGTCGCGGGGGGCGACTGGCTACACCTTC. Full variable domain (missing parts from reference TRBV7-6 and TRBJ1-2): GAGVSQSPRYKVTKRGQDVALRCDPISGHVSLYWYRQALGQGPEFLTYFNYEAQQDKSGLPNDRFSAERPEGSISTLTIQRTEQRDSAMYRCASSLESRGATGYTFGSGTRLTVV.

V and J are TRBV6-1 and TRBJ2-5; D perhaps matches TRBD2 (6 bases). The CDR3 has 13 residues. V shed 11 bases and J shed 1 base, with 14 bases lying between them. Germline CDR1 and CDR2: MNHNS and SASEGT. The CDR3 DNA sequence: TGTGCCTCCACGGGGGTAACCCAAGAGACCCAGTACTTC. As protein: CASTGVTQETQYF.

This clonotype occurred many times. CDR3 nucleotides: TGTGCCAGTGGATTAGCGGATGCCGCGAACACCGGGGAGCTGTTTTTT. Amino acid sequence: CASGLADAANTGELFF. The rearrangement joins TRBV12-3 or TRBV12-4 to TRBJ2-2; weak D call: TRBD2 (6 bases). The CDR3 is made up of 16 amino acids. V was pared by 9 bases and J by 0 bases, with 17 bases between.

This CDR3 reads CASSEQTSGQETQYF. CDR3 coding DNA: TGTGCCAGCAGTGAGCAGACTAGCGGCCAAGAGACCCAGTACTTC. The V and J genes are TRBV6-1 and TRBJ2-5, with 9 bases fitting TRBD2. After removal of 3 bases from V and 1 base from J, the junction contained 3 bases not matched to a gene. Germline lookup yields CDR1 MNHNS and CDR2 SASEGT. The CDR3 is 15 amino acids.

This clonotype was seen ten or more times. The chain's CDR3 is CASSEAVRGTEAFF. CDR3 in DNA: TGTGCCAGCAGTGAAGCAGTCAGGGGAACTGAAGCTTTCTTT. The chain recombines TRBV6-1 with TRBJ1-1, with D perhaps TRBD1 (6 bases). There are 14 residues in the CDR3. V lost 0 bases and J 5 bases, leaving 10 bases between the germline ends. Germline lookup yields CDR1 MNHNS and CDR2 SASEGT.

By sample fraction, this clonotype is medium-sized (0.01 to 0.1%). The chain combines TRBV12-3 or TRBV12-4 with TRBJ2-1; maybe TRBD2 (6 bases). The V gene lost 5 bases and the J gene lost 0 bases, with 11 bases spanning the gap. The CDR3 loop spans 15 amino acids. The CDR3: CASSRDSSSYNEQFF. For the CDR3, the DNA is TGTGCCAGCAGTCGGGACTCCAGCTCCTACAATGAGCAGTTCTTC.

This clonotype was recorded a few times. The chain employs TRBV30 and TRBJ2-6; tentative D call: TRBD2 (6 bases). The V end was cut by 5 bases, the J end by 2 bases, with 10 bases between. This CDR3 region has 14 residues. Germline V CDR1 and CDR2: GTSNPN, SVGIG (reference sequence). Here the CDR3 DNA reads TGTGCCTGGCTCAGGGAGGCTGGGGCCAACGTCCTGACTTTC. The encoded protein is CAWLREAGANVLTF. Drawing the rest from reference TRBV30 and TRBJ2-6, the complete variable domain is SQTIHQWPATLVQPVGSPLSLECTVEGTSNPNLYWYRQAAGRGLQLLFYSVGIGQISSEVPQNLSASRPQDRQFILSSKKLLLSDSGFYLCAWLREAGANVLTFGAGSRLTVL.

This clonotype was counted between two and nine times. The V gene is TRBV6-1, the J gene TRBJ1-1; D remains ambiguous. Trimming took 1 base from V and 5 from J, leaving 11 bases between them. The CDR3 covers 14 residues. Germline V gives CDR1 MNHNS, CDR2 SASEGT. The CDR3 sequence is CASSEGGSRTEAFF. The CDR3, as DNA: TGTGCCAGCAGTGAAGGAGGCAGTCGAACTGAAGCTTTCTTT.

This clonotype showed up many times. The chain has TRBV5-1 and TRBJ2-2, with a weak D call TRBD1 (5 bases). This CDR3 spans 15 amino acids. V was trimmed by 5 bases and J by 6 bases, leaving 17 bases between them. The germline gives CDR1 SGHRS, CDR2 YFSETQ. The CDR3 DNA reads TGCGCCAGCAGTCGCGAATCACAGGTGGCCGGGGAGCTGTTTTTT. It translates to CASSRESQVAGELFF.

The CDR3 coding sequence is TGTGCCAGCAGCGCTGGAAACAGGGTTAATGAGCAGTACTTC. Translation: CASSAGNRVNEQYF. The chain recombines TRBV7-2 with TRBJ2-1, with a possible D match to TRBD1 (6 bases). The DNA end lines up better with TRBJ2-7; the J call may be wrong. The CDR3 length is 14 residues. Germline V gene lookup returns CDR1 SGHTA and CDR2 FQGNSA.

This chain connects TRBV6-5 to TRBJ2-1; D is ambiguous. The closer fit of TRBJ2-7 to the DNA end suggests the J call may be wrong. Germline CDR1 MNHEY, CDR2 SVGAGI. CDR3 size: 17 residues. CDR3 sequence: CASSYSFLRIPGHEQYF. Written as DNA, the CDR3 is TGTGCCAGCAGTTACTCGTTTCTACGGATCCCCGGCCACGAGCAGTACTTC.

The chain employs TRBV6-1 and TRBJ2-1; 10 nucleotides line up with TRBD2. V gave up 8 bases and J gave up 10 bases; unmatched junction bases: 11. The CDR3 is made up of 14 amino acids. Germline CDR1 reads MNHNS; CDR2 reads SASEGT. The CDR3 loop reads CASHRAGGIYEQFF. The CDR3 DNA sequence: TGTGCCAGCCATCGAGCGGGGGGGATCTACGAGCAGTTCTTC.

This clonotype occurred many times. The chain joins TRBV6-1 to TRBJ1-1, with D maybe TRBD1 (5 bases). V shed 4 bases and J shed 5 bases, with 17 bases lying between them. The CDR3 totals 15 residues. Germline V gene lookup returns CDR1 MNHNS and CDR2 SASEGT. CDR3 DNA sequence: TGTGCCAGCAGTGCCAACCGGGACCCATTTACTGAAGCTTTCTTT. Amino acids: CASSANRDPFTEAFF.

The chain joins TRBV6-1 to TRBJ1-1; 11 nucleotides line up with TRBD1. This CDR3 comprises 15 residues. The germline V gene encodes CDR1 MNHNS and CDR2 SASEGT. Losses at the gene ends were 2 bases for V and 8 bases for J; bases not matched to a gene: 7. For the CDR3, the DNA is TGTGCCAGCAGTGAATGGGGGACAGGGGGGGCCGAAGCTTTCTTT. Translated, it gives CASSEWGTGGAEAFF.